The clone carrying this T cell receptor (beta chain) was detected many times. Trimming at V came to 1 base and at J to 4 bases, leaving 5 bases not matched to a gene. The CDR3 is made up of 16 amino acids. Germline CDR1 and CDR2: SGHVS and FQNEAQ. The data are from a study of tumor-infiltrating lymphocytes in oesophageal squamous cell carcinoma. Each CDR3 protein is one row after TCRdb ran MiXCR on the PCR reads. The profile shows more than 10,000 distinct CDR3 sequences, around 60% of them singletons. This sequence originates from a female donor with esophageal squamous cell carcinoma. The sample comprised esophageal tumor tissue. V is TRBV7-8 and J is TRBJ2-1; 9 positions agree with TRBD1. CDR3 DNA: TGTGCCAGCAGCTTAGGCTGGGGACAGGGATACAATGAGCAGTTCTTC. Translated: CASSLGWGQGYNEQFF.